A single sample gave rise to the 20 T cell receptor beta chains below, sequenced in a study of blood T cell repertoires in COVID-19. Clones were sequenced by immunoSEQ multiplex PCR, and TCRdb holds only the in-frame ones, with some missing. This table has 110,000 to 150,000 clones, about 87% appearing once. The material sequenced was peripheral blood. These receptors were collected from an elderly woman with acute or convalescent COVID-19.

The CDR3 sequence is CALSGTVDLYGYTF. In DNA, the CDR3 is TGTGCCCTTTCCGGGACAGTTGATCTCTATGGCTACACCTTC. V is TRBV30 and J is TRBJ1-2, with 7 bases lining up with TRBD1. The ends lost 8 bases at V and 4 bases at J; junction bases unmatched: 13. This CDR3 is built from 14 residues. Germline V gene lookup returns CDR1 GTSNPN and CDR2 SVGIG (reference sequence).

The gene calls are TRBV19 and TRBJ1-6; D gene uncertain. The CDR3 runs 15 residues. CDR1 LNHDA and CDR2 SQIVND come from the germline V gene (reference sequence). V lost 1 base, J lost 4 bases, and 8 bases lay in between. The chain's CDR3 is CASSIVPGYNSPLHF. CDR3 nucleotide sequence: TGTGCCAGTAGTATAGTTCCAGGTTATAATTCACCCCTCCACTTT.

The genes are TRBV29-1 and TRBJ2-1; D may be TRBD2 (7 bases). Trimming shortened V by 5 bases and J by 9 bases, and 17 bases separated the two germline ends. The CDR3 is 13 residues long. The germline gives CDR1 SQVTM, CDR2 ANQGSEA. CDR3 sequence reads: CSVLSAGAGEQFF. For the CDR3, the DNA is TGCAGCGTTCTTTCGGCGGGGGCGGGTGAGCAGTTCTTC.

This chain connects TRBV7-2 to TRBJ2-7, with 10 bases lining up with TRBD2. J was trimmed by 5 bases and V by 2 bases; bases with no gene match: 9. Germline V gene data show CDR1 as SGHTA and CDR2 as FQGNSA. CDR3 length equals 16 residues. CDR3 loop: CASSLLGAGGPHEQYF. CDR3 bases: TGTGCCAGCAGCTTACTAGGAGCGGGGGGGCCCCACGAGCAGTACTTC.

This chain links TRBV24-1 with TRBJ1-1; 7 positions agree with TRBD1. This CDR3 comprises 15 residues. The germline gives CDR1 KGHDR, CDR2 SFDVKD. Trimming cost V 2 bases and J 1 base; bases outside gene matches: 3. The CDR3 loop reads CATSDSRQGNTEAFF. As DNA, the CDR3 is TGTGCCACCAGTGATTCCAGACAGGGGAACACTGAAGCTTTCTTT.

This clone was detected once. The CDR3 sequence is CALDRGTEAFF. CDR3 DNA sequence: TGTGCCCTGGACAGGGGGACTGAAGCTTTCTTT. V is TRBV7-2 and J is TRBJ1-1; 10 bases match TRBD1. The CDR3 runs to 11 residues. Germline assignment: CDR1 SGHTA and CDR2 FQGNSA. The V segment lost 11 bases and the J segment 5 bases; nucleotides outside the gene matches: 2. Full variable domain (missing parts from reference TRBV7-2 and TRBJ1-1): GAGVSQSPSNKVTEKGKDVELRCDPISGHTALYWYRQSLGQGLEFLIYFQGNSAPDKSGLPSDRFSAERTGGSVSTLTIQRTQQEDSAVYLCALDRGTEAFFGQGTRLTVV.

This chain uses TRBV7-2 with TRBJ2-3; 13 bases align to TRBD2. Germline CDR1 reads SGHTA; CDR2 reads FQGNSA. This CDR3 spans 16 amino acids. V gave up 6 bases and J gave up 4 bases; unmatched junction bases: 7. CDR3 nucleotides: TGTGCCAGCAGTTTTCGACTAGCGGGGGGTTCAGATACGCAGTATTTT. This encodes CASSFRLAGGSDTQYF.

The J gene is TRBJ1-2, the V gene TRBV7-9, with TRBD1 as a possible D gene (6 bases). CDR3 length equals 17 residues. V was pared by 1 base and J by 0 bases, with 15 bases between. Germline V gene data show CDR1 as SEHNR and CDR2 as FQNEAQ (reference sequence). The CDR3 here is CASSLGALGAANYGYTF. The CDR3 DNA reads as TGTGCCAGCAGCTTAGGAGCTCTGGGGGCAGCTAACTATGGCTACACCTTC.

CDR3 nucleotide sequence: TGCGCCAGCAGCTCATTACAGGGCTACGAGCAGTACTTC. It translates to CASSSLQGYEQYF. The V gene is TRBV5-1, the J gene TRBJ2-7, with D possibly matching TRBD1 (6 bases). Germline assignment: CDR1 SGHRS and CDR2 YFSETQ. The CDR3 has 13 amino acids. Trimming took off 3 bases at V and 3 bases at J, with 10 bases between the two ends.

This rearrangement joins TRBV30 to TRBJ2-5; D perhaps matches TRBD1 (5 bases). The ends were cut back, 0 bases at V and 4 bases at J, with 15 bases in the middle. The CDR3 sequence is 15 residues long. Germline CDR1 reads GTSNPN; CDR2 reads SVGIG (reference sequence). The CDR3 bases are TGTGCCTGGAGTGTACAGGCTACCTCAAGAGAGACCCAGTACTTC. As protein: CAWSVQATSRETQYF.

This clone was picked up a small number of times. This chain joins TRBV29-1 and TRBJ1-2; D perhaps matches TRBD1 (5 bases). Germline loops: CDR1 SQVTM, CDR2 ANQGSEA. Trimming pared 6 bases from V and 8 bases from J, leaving 22 bases between. The CDR3 runs to 14 residues. The CDR3 coding sequence is TGCAGCGTCAAAGGGCAGGGTGATCATGGCGGCTACACCTTC. This codes for CSVKGQGDHGGYTF.

This chain connects TRBV6-5 to TRBJ1-2; 7 bases are shared with TRBD1. The germline V gene has CDR1 MNHEY and CDR2 SVGAGI. V was clipped by 5 bases and J by 8 bases; unmatched bases: 14. The CDR3 is made up of 15 amino acids. CDR3: CASSRTHDRAQGYTF. CDR3 nucleotide sequence: TGTGCCAGCAGTCGGACCCACGACAGGGCACAGGGCTACACCTTC.

The chain joins TRBV19 to TRBJ1-5; D is unresolved. The V end was cut by 8 bases, the J end by 0 bases, with 5 bases between. Germline CDR1 LNHDA, CDR2 SQIVND (reference sequence). The CDR3 spans 12 residues. The CDR3 loop is CASAYSNQPQHF. CDR3 nucleotide sequence: TGTGCCAGTGCCTATAGCAATCAGCCCCAGCATTTT.

CDR3 sequence reads: CASSFGAMMGGNEQFF. CDR3 sequence (DNA): TGCGCCAGCAGCTTCGGAGCTATGATGGGCGGGAATGAGCAGTTCTTC. The rearrangement uses TRBV5-1 and TRBJ2-1, with D tentatively TRBD2 (5 bases). The germline gives CDR1 SGHRS, CDR2 YFSETQ. Trimming removed 2 bases from V and 7 bases from J, with 19 bases in between. The CDR3 contains 16 residues.

CDR3 sequence (DNA): TGTGCCAGCGCTCAGGTCGGAACCTCCTACAATGAGCAGTTCTTC. Residues: CASAQVGTSYNEQFF. The chain carries TRBV7-2 and TRBJ2-1; D is undetermined. The CDR3 is 15 amino acids. Deletions cut 8 bases from V and 0 bases from J, with 14 bases between. The V gene's germline CDR1 is SGHTA and CDR2 FQGNSA.

The V call is TRBV11-2, the J call TRBJ1-3, with TRBD1 as a possible D gene (6 bases). Germline assignment: CDR1 SGHAT and CDR2 FQNNGV. V was shortened by 8 bases and J by 0 bases, with 11 bases between the two germline ends. The CDR3 loop spans 14 amino acids. The CDR3 DNA reads as TGTGCCAGCCTTCAACAGGGCTCTGGAAACACCATATATTTT. It codes for CASLQQGSGNTIYF.

The table lists this clone with a count of one. The V gene is TRBV3-1 (or the pseudogene TRBV3-2), the J gene TRBJ1-2, with 9 bases aligning to TRBD1. With V trimmed by 5 bases and J by 8 bases, 9 bases remained unmatched. Per the germline V gene, CDR1 is LGHDT and CDR2 is YNNKEL (reference sequence). The CDR3 is 14 amino acids. CDR3 residues: CASSSRDRVGGYTF. In DNA form, the CDR3 reads TGTGCCAGCAGCTCCCGGGACAGGGTGGGAGGCTACACCTTC.

The V call is TRBV5-1, the J call TRBJ1-1, with D possibly TRBD1 on 5 matching bases. The V gene's germline CDR1 is SGHRS and CDR2 YFSETQ. V lost 1 base and J lost 1, with 8 bases in between. The CDR3 runs to 14 residues. CDR3 loop: CASSLFRANTEAFF. DNA of the CDR3: TGCGCCAGCAGCTTGTTCAGGGCGAACACTGAAGCTTTCTTT.

This chain links TRBV5-4 with TRBJ2-5, with D possibly TRBD2 on 5 matching bases. The CDR3 contains 14 residues. CDR1 and CDR2 (germline): SGHNT, YYREEE (reference sequence). Trimming removed 3 bases from V and 1 base from J, with 10 bases in between. The CDR3 spells CASSSGLIQETQYF. Here the CDR3 DNA reads TGTGCCAGCAGCTCCGGACTTATCCAAGAGACCCAGTACTTC.

CDR3 loop: CAWSVQGASPLHF. CDR3 nucleotides: TGTGCCTGGAGTGTACAGGGGGCTTCACCCCTCCACTTT. V gene TRBV30 combines with J gene TRBJ1-6, with 9 bases lining up with TRBD1. The CDR3 is 13 residues long. The trim removed 0 bases at V and 9 bases at J, leaving 0 bases unmatched. Germline values: CDR1 GTSNPN, CDR2 SVGIG (reference sequence).